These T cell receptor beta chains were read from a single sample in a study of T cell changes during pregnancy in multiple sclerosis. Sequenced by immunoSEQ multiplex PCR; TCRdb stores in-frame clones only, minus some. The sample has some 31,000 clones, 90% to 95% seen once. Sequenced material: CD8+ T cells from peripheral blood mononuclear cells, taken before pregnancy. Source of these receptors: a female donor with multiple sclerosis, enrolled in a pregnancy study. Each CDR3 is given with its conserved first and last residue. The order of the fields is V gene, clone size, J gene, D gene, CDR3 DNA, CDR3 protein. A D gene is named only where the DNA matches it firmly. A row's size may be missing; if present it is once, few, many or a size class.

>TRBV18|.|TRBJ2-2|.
TGTGCCAGCTCACCAGCAGGGATTGGGTCCGGGGAGCTGTTTTTT
CASSPAGIGSGELFF
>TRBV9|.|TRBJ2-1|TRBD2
TGTGCCAGCAGCGTAGAGGCTAGCGGGAGCTACAATGAGCAGTTCTTC
CASSVEASGSYNEQFF
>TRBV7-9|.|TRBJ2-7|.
TGTGCCAGCAGCTTACGGGGCTACGAGCAGTACTTC
CASSLRGYEQYF
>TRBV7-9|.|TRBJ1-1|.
TGTGATGCGGGGGCTCGGGCTTTCTTT
CDAGARAFF
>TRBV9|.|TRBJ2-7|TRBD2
TGTGCCAGCAGCTTCAGCGGGGGGAGCTCCTACGAGCAGTACTTC
CASSFSGGSSYEQYF
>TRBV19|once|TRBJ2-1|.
TGTGCCAGTAGCATCGGGGCCTACAATGAGCAGTTCTTC
CASSIGAYNEQFF
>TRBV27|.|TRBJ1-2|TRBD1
TGTGCCAGCAGACCCTGGGACAGAATCTATGGCTACACCTTC
CASRPWDRIYGYTF
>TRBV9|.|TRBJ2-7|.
TGTGCCAGCAGCGTAGAGTCGTCAGTTAACCCCTACGAGCAGTACTTC
CASSVESSVNPYEQYF
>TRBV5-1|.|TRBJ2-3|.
TGCGCCAGTAGGGATGGAGGGGCTAGCACAGATACGCAGTATTTT
CASRDGGASTDTQYF
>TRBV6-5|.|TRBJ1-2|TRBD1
TGTGCCAGCACCTACGGACAGGGTGGCGGCTACACCTTC
CASTYGQGGGYTF
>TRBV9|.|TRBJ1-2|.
TGTGCCAGCAGCCTCACACCGGAAAAGGGGTACACCTTC
CASSLTPEKGYTF
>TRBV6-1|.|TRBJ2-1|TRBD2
TGTGCCAGCAGTGAAGGGACTAGCGGGGGGGCTGAGCAGTTCTTC
CASSEGTSGGAEQFF
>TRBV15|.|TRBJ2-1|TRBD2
TGTGCCACCAGCAGACTCAGCGGGAGGGCCTCCGATGAGCAGTTCTTC
CATSRLSGRASDEQFF
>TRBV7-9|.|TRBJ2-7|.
TGTGCCAGCAGCGCATTATTGGGAGTTCACTACGAGCAGTACTTC
CASSALLGVHYEQYF
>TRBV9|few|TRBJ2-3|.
TGTGCCAGCAGTGGTAGGGGGGCTAGCGGACCAGATACGCAGTATTTT
CASSGRGASGPDTQYF
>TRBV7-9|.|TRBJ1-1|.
TGTGCCAGCAGAGACCCCGGGAAGAACACTGAAGCTTTCTTT
CASRDPGKNTEAFF
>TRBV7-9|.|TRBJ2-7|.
TGTGCCAGCAGCTTGGGTGTGGCGGTGCTCTACGAGCAGTACTTC
CASSLGVAVLYEQYF
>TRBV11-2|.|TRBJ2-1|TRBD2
TGTGCCAGCAGCTTAGCCTATAGGACTAGGGGAGATGAGCAGTTCTTC
CASSLAYRTRGDEQFF
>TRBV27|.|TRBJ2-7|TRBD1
TGTGCCAGCAGTTTATCCCGGACAGGTTACGAGCAGTACTTC
CASSLSRTGYEQYF
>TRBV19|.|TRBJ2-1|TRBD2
TGTGCCAGTAGTATCCCCCCAGCGGGATACAATGAGCAGTTCTTC
CASSIPPAGYNEQFF
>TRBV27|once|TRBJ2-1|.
TGTGCCAGCAGGTTACTTGGAGGCGACAATGAGCAGTTCTTC
CASRLLGGDNEQFF
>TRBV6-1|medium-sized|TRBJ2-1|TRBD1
TGTGCCAGCAGTGAAGGAGGGACAGGTGTGGATGAGCAGTTCTTC
CASSEGGTGVDEQFF
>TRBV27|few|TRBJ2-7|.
TGTGCCAGCAGTTTTAGGGGCGGCCAGTACTTC
CASSFRGGQYF
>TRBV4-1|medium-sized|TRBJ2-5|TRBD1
TGCGCCAGCAGCCCCCCAGGGGGACAGGACCAAGAGACCCAGTACTTC
CASSPPGGQDQETQYF
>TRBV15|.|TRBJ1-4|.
TGTGCCACCAGCAGAGATTGGGCCGGTACTAATGAAAAACTGTTTTTT
CATSRDWAGTNEKLFF
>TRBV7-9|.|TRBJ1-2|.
TGTGCCAGCAGCTTAGATCAAGGACTAGACTATAACTATGGCTACACCTTC
CASSLDQGLDYNYGYTF
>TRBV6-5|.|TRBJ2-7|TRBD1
TGTGCCAGCACGACGGGGGACAGGGGGCTTATCGAGCAGTACTTC
CASTTGDRGLIEQYF
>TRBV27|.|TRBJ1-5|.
TGTGCCAGCAGTTTAGGGGCCGGTAGCAATCAGCCCCAGCATTTT
CASSLGAGSNQPQHF
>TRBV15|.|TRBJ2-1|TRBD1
TGTGCCACCAGAGCCGGGACAGGGTTTGATGAGCAGTTCTTC
CATRAGTGFDEQFF
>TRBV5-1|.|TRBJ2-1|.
TGCGCCAGCACCCCACAGGGTTACAATGAGCAGTTCTTC
CASTPQGYNEQFF
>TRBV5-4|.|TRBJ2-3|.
TGTGCCAGCAGCTTGTATAAAGATACGCAGTATTTT
CASSLYKDTQYF
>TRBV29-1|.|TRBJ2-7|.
TGCAGCGGGAGTAACGAGCAGTACTTC
CSGSNEQYF
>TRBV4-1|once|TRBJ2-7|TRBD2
TGCGCCAGCAGCCCGGGACTAGCGAGTAACGAGCAGTACTTC
CASSPGLASNEQYF
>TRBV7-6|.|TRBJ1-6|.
TGTGCCAGCAGCTTAACCCTGACTTCGGATTCACCCCTCCACTTT
CASSLTLTSDSPLHF
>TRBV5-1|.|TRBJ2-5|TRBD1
TGCGCCAGCAAACTGACAGGGGCAGCAGAGACCCAGTACTTC
CASKLTGAAETQYF
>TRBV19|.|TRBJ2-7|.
TGTGCCAGTAGTGCAGCTCCGGGAGACTACGAGCAGTACTTC
CASSAAPGDYEQYF
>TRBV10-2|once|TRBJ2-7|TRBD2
TGCGCCAGCAGGAACCCGGGACTAGCGGGAGAAGAGCAGTACTTC
CASRNPGLAGEEQYF
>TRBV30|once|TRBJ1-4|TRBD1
TGTGCCTGGAGTCCTCCGGACAGGCCTTATGAAAAACTGTTTTTT
CAWSPPDRPYEKLFF
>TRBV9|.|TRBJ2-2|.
TGTGCCAGCAGCGCAGAGACAGCGGGCGGGGAGCTGTTTTTT
CASSAETAGGELFF